Detailed here is one T cell receptor (beta chain). No antigen is known for it. This sample is drawn from a study of shared clonotypes between healthy human individuals. Broader study findings: A small donor pool kept down the genetic and exposure-history diversity that was represented. Sampling covered nothing but blood. Tissue TCR repertoires likely differ from those found in blood. Generally, estimated richness proved larger in naive subsets than it did in memory subsets.

TCRdb keeps only in-frame clones here, not all; method: immunoSEQ multiplex PCR. In the table there are some 2.3 million clones, approximately 93% of which are singletons. Sequencing was performed on naive CD4+ T cells from PBMCs. Stated subset: CD45RA+ positively selected. This clonotype was obtained from a man between 18 and 35 years old in good health. Some clones in this sample may be carry-over from other donors' samples.

CDR3 in DNA: TGTGCCAGCAGTGTCCGAGAGACCCAGTACTTC. As protein: CASSVRETQYF. The genes are TRBV6-1 and TRBJ2-5; D remains ambiguous. Looked up from germline, CDR1 is MNHNS and CDR2 is SASEGT. Trimming shortened V by 4 bases and J by 4 bases, and 4 bases separated the two germline ends. The CDR3 consists of 11 residues.